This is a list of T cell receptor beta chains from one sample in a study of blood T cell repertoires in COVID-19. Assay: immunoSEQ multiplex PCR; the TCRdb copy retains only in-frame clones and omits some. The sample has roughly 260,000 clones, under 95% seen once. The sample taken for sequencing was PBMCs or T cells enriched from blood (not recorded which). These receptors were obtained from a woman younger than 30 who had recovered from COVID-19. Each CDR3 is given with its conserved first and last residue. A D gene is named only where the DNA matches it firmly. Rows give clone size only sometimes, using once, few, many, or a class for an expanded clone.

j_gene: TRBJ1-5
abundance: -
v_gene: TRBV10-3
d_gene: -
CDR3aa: CAISEAGHYSNQPQHF
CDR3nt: TGTGCCATCAGTGAGGCGGGCCATTATAGCAATCAGCCCCAGCATTTT

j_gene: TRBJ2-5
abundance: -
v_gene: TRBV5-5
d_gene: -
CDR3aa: CASSLASQASQETQYF
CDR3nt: TGTGCCAGCAGCTTGGCCTCGCAGGCGTCTCAAGAGACCCAGTACTTC

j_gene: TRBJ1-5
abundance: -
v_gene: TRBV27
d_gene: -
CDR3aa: CASRGGPNQPQHF
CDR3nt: TGTGCCAGCCGAGGAGGACCGAATCAGCCCCAGCATTTT

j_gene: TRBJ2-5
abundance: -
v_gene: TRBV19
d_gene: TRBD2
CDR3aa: CASSIPRGGVETQYF
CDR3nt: TGTGCCAGTAGTATCCCCCGGGGGGGCGTAGAGACCCAGTACTTC

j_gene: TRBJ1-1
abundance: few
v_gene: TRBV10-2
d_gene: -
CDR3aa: CASSEGRTRTF
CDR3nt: TGCGCCAGCAGTGAGGGGCGGACTCGTACCTTT

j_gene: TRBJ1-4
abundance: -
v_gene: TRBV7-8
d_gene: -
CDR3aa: CASSLGFPGENEKLFF
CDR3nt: TGTGCCAGCAGCTTAGGATTTCCAGGGGAGAATGAAAAACTGTTTTTT

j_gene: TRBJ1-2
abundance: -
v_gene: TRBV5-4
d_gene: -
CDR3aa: CASSSADGFYGYTF
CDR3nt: TGTGCCAGCAGTTCCGCCGACGGGTTCTATGGCTACACCTTC

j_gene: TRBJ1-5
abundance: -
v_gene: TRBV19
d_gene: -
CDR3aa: CASIRTGGTGDGNQPQHF
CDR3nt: TGTGCCAGCATCAGGACGGGCGGTACAGGTGATGGCAATCAGCCCCAGCATTTT

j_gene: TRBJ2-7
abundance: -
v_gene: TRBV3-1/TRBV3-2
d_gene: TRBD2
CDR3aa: CASSQASGGNYEQYF
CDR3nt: TGTGCCAGCAGCCAAGCTAGCGGGGGGAACTACGAGCAGTACTTC

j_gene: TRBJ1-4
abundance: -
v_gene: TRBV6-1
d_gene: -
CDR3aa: CASSETVFNEKLFF
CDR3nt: TGTGCCAGCAGTGAGACAGTATTTAATGAAAAACTGTTTTTT

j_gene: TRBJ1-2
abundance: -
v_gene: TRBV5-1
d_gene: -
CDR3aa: CASSFEGFYTF
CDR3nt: TGCGCCAGCAGCTTCGAGGGATTTTACACCTTC

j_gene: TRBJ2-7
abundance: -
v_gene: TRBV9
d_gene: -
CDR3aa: CASSVREIKSYEQYF
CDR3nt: TGTGCCAGCAGCGTAAGAGAAATCAAATCCTACGAGCAGTACTTC

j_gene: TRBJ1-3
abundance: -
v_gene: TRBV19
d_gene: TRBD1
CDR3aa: CASSTQGGPSSGNTIYF
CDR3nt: TGTGCCAGTAGTACGCAAGGGGGCCCATCCTCTGGAAACACCATATATTTT

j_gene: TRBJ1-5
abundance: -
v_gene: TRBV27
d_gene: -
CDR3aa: CASSQATGNQPQHF
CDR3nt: TGTGCCAGCAGTCAAGCGACAGGCAATCAGCCCCAGCATTTT

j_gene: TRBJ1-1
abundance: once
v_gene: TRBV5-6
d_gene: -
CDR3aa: CASSYRTPRAFF
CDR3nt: TGTGCCAGCAGCTACCGGACTCCGCGGGCTTTCTTT

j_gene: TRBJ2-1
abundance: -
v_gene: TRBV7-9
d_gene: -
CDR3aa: CASSPGVRGDEQFF
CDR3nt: TGTGCCAGCAGCCCGGGGGTCAGAGGGGATGAGCAGTTCTTC

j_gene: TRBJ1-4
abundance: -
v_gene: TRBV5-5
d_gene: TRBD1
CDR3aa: CASSLVGQAERTNEKLFF
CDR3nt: TGTGCCAGCAGCTTGGTAGGACAGGCCGAAAGAACTAATGAAAAACTGTTTTTT

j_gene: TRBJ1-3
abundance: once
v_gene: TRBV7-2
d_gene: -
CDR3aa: CASSLVGSTLSGNTIYF
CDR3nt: TGTGCCAGCAGCTTAGTAGGGAGTACCTTGTCTGGAAACACCATATATTTT

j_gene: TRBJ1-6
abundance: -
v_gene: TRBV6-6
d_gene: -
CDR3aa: CASSLWGRYNSPLHF
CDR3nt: TGTGCCAGCAGTCTCTGGGGCCGGTATAATTCACCCCTCCACTTT

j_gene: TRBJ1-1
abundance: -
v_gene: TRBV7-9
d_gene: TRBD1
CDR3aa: CASSLDRGHIAEAFF
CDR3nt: TGTGCCAGCAGCTTAGACAGGGGGCACATCGCTGAAGCTTTCTTT